Listed here are 32 T cell receptor beta chains from one sample, sequenced in a study of cytomegalovirus exposure and HLA in healthy donors. Primers for the PCR totalled 60 Vbeta and 13 Jbeta. Sequencing used immunoSEQ multiplex PCR; TCRdb keeps in-frame clones, though not all of them. This sample has 85,000 to 130,000 clones, with around 75% found just once. Sequencing input: PBMCs. These receptor sequences come from a male donor in good health and CMV-seropositive.

The rearrangement joins TRBV19 to TRBJ2-7; the match to TRBD1 covers 9 bases. Per the germline V gene, CDR1 is LNHDA and CDR2 is SQIVND (reference sequence). The CDR3 loop spans 14 amino acids. Germline trimming cut 4 bases from V and 5 bases from J; bases unmatched to any gene: 6. CDR3 DNA: TGTGCCAGTAGTAAGGGACAGGGTAACGACGAGCAGTACTTC. This gives the protein CASSKGQGNDEQYF.

The chain carries TRBV18 and TRBJ1-2; 8 nucleotides agree with TRBD1. Trimming removed 2 bases from V and 3 bases from J; junction bases left unmatched: 5. In germline, CDR1 is KGHSH, CDR2 LQKENI. The CDR3 has 15 amino acids. The CDR3 region is CASSPGQGRDYGYTF. The CDR3, as DNA: TGTGCCAGCTCACCAGGACAGGGCAGAGACTATGGCTACACCTTC. Together with reference TRBV18 and TRBJ1-2, the CDR3 gives the full variable domain: NAGVMQNPRHLVRRRGQEARLRCSPMKGHSHVYWYRQLPEEGLKFMVYLQKENIIDESGMPKERFSAEFPKEGPSILRIQQVVRGDSAAYFCASSPGQGRDYGYTFGSGTRLTVV.

The chain is built from TRBV11-2 and TRBJ1-5; 8 nucleotides agree with TRBD1. The germline V gene encodes CDR1 SGHAT and CDR2 FQNNGV. This CDR3 contains 14 residues. The J segment lost 4 bases and the V segment lost 5 bases, leaving 4 bases of the junction unmatched. The CDR3 spells CASSPGGANQPQHF. Written as DNA, the CDR3 is TGTGCCAGCAGCCCAGGGGGCGCGAATCAGCCCCAGCATTTT.

The chain combines TRBV5-1 with TRBJ2-6; D remains ambiguous. The CDR3 sequence is 16 residues long. CDR1 is SGHRS, CDR2 YFSETQ, per germline. Between the trimmed V and J ends, which lost 4 bases and 2 bases, there was a span of 13 bases. CDR3 nucleotide sequence: TGCGCCAGCAGCCAAACCCCGGGTCCTGGGGCCAACGTCCTGACTTTC. Its translation is CASSQTPGPGANVLTF. Full variable domain (remainder filled in from reference TRBV5-1 and TRBJ2-6): KAGVTQTPRYLIKTRGQQVTLSCSPISGHRSVSWYQQTPGQGLQFLFEYFSETQRNKGNFPGRFSGRQFSNSRSEMNVSTLELGDSALYLCASSQTPGPGANVLTFGAGSRLTVL.

The chain uses TRBV4-3 and TRBJ2-3; 15 bases line up with TRBD2. Trimming cost V 3 bases and J 0 bases; bases outside gene matches: 4. Germline V CDR1 and CDR2: LGHNA, YSLEER. The CDR3 is made up of 18 amino acids. CDR3 amino acids: CASSHGTSGGSSTDTQYF. CDR3 nucleotides: TGCGCCAGCAGCCACGGGACTAGCGGGGGGTCTAGCACAGATACGCAGTATTTT.

This clone has more than one count but fewer than ten. The chain uses TRBV5-1 and TRBJ1-4; possible D gene TRBD1, 6 bases. The CDR3 is 16 residues long. Trimming left V 3 bases short and J 0 bases short, with 12 bases between. Germline V gives CDR1 SGHRS, CDR2 YFSETQ. CDR3 coding DNA: TGCGCCAGCAGCTCCGGGACAACAACAACTAATGAAAAACTGTTTTTT. Protein: CASSSGTTTTNEKLFF.

The chain joins TRBV5-3 to TRBJ2-5; D unresolved. TRBV5-3 is known as an ORF, though its function is uncertain. CDR3 size: 15 residues. Trimming left V 3 bases short and J 5 bases short, with 17 bases between. CDR3 nucleotides: TGTGCCAGAAGCTCCCACCGACTCCTCCGGGAGACCCAGTACTTC. Protein: CARSSHRLLRETQYF.

This clone was recorded once. The chain couples TRBV18 to TRBJ1-1, with 8 bases aligning to TRBD1. This CDR3 contains 16 residues. Germline V gene sequence: CDR1 KGHSH, CDR2 LQKENI. V lost 3 bases to trimming and J lost 1 base; unmatched junction nucleotides: 7. The CDR3 nucleotides are TGTGCCAGCTCACCCCGCGGGACAGGTTCGAACACTGAAGCTTTCTTT. Its translation: CASSPRGTGSNTEAFF.

The V call is TRBV21-1, the J call TRBJ1-1. TRBV21-1 is deemed a pseudogene. This CDR3 is built from 13 residues. The CDR3 bases are TGTGCCAGCCCCCACCGGGGAGGAACTGAAGCTTTCTTT. Translating gives CASPHRGGTEAFF.

The V and J genes are TRBV28 and TRBJ1-1; D is perhaps TRBD1 (6 bases). Per the germline V gene, CDR1 is MDHEN and CDR2 is SYDVKM. The V end was cut by 6 bases, the J end by 0 bases, with 14 bases between. The CDR3 loop spans 15 amino acids. The CDR3 DNA reads TGTGCCAGCAGCTGGGGAGACAGGCTGAACACTGAAGCTTTCTTT. This encodes CASSWGDRLNTEAFF.

This chain joins TRBV7-9 and TRBJ1-2, with 7 bases that match TRBD1. The V segment lost 5 bases and the J segment 4 bases; nucleotides outside the gene matches: 4. CDR1 and CDR2 from the germline V gene are SEHNR and FQNEAQ (reference sequence). The CDR3 sequence is 13 residues long. The DNA for the CDR3 is TGTGCCAGCAGCCCCGGGACAGCCTATGGCTACACCTTC. It translates to CASSPGTAYGYTF.

The genes are TRBV18 and TRBJ1-1; weak D call: TRBD1 (6 bases). Germline CDR1 and CDR2: KGHSH and LQKENI. The CDR3 totals 15 residues. The V and J ends lost 3 bases and 1 base respectively, with 12 bases between them. CDR3 coding DNA: TGTGCCAGCTCACCTCTGACAGGAACGAACACTGAAGCTTTCTTT. Translated, it gives CASSPLTGTNTEAFF.

This rearrangement joins TRBV28 to TRBJ1-2, with TRBD1 matching 8 bases. Germline CDR1 is MDHEN and CDR2 is SYDVKM. The CDR3 runs to 15 residues. Trimming cost V 6 bases and J 1 base; bases outside gene matches: 7. CDR3 region: CASRTTGGVNYGYTF. As DNA, the CDR3 is TGTGCCAGCAGGACCACAGGGGGAGTTAACTATGGCTACACCTTC.

The chain combines TRBV5-1 with TRBJ2-7; TRBD2 is a possible D gene (5 bases). Trimming removed 2 bases at V and 6 bases at J, with 15 bases between. This CDR3 spans 14 amino acids. Germline lookup yields CDR1 SGHRS and CDR2 YFSETQ. CDR3 DNA: TGCGCCAGCAGCTTTGAAGCGGCCCTCGTCGAGCAGTACTTC. As protein: CASSFEAALVEQYF.

This chain links TRBV5-1 with TRBJ2-7; TRBD1 aligns across 9 bases. After removal of 2 bases from V and 0 bases from J, the junction contained 6 bases not matched to a gene. From germline, CDR1 is SGHRS and CDR2 YFSETQ. The CDR3 totals 16 residues. CDR3: CASSFRGQGTSYEQYF. The CDR3 coding sequence is TGCGCCAGCAGCTTCAGAGGACAGGGGACCTCCTACGAGCAGTACTTC.

V gene TRBV6-1 combines with J gene TRBJ2-5; 9 bases align to TRBD1. This CDR3 is built from 15 residues. From germline, CDR1 is MNHNS and CDR2 SASEGT. The trim removed 4 bases at V and 4 bases at J, leaving 7 bases unmatched. The CDR3: CASSVAGTGRETQYF. In DNA, the CDR3 is TGTGCCAGCAGTGTCGCCGGGACAGGGAGAGAGACCCAGTACTTC.

This chain connects TRBV18 to TRBJ2-5; weak D call: TRBD1 (6 bases). Trimming cost V 5 bases and J 6 bases, with 13 bases left between them. This CDR3 is 13 amino acids long. The germline gives CDR1 KGHSH, CDR2 LQKENI. CDR3 nucleotides: TGTGCCAGCTCATTAGGGGGTTTGAAGACCCAGTACTTC. This encodes CASSLGGLKTQYF.

The chain links TRBV10-3 to TRBJ1-5; 9 positions agree with TRBD1. This CDR3 contains 15 residues. Trimming cost V 5 bases and J 4 bases; bases outside gene matches: 6. From germline, CDR1 is ENHRY and CDR2 SYGVKD. Written as DNA, the CDR3 is TGTGCCATCAGTCCGACAGGGGGAAGGAATCAGCCCCAGCATTTT. This codes for CAISPTGGRNQPQHF.

The chain couples TRBV28 to TRBJ2-3, with D perhaps TRBD2 (6 bases). This CDR3 is built from 14 residues. V was shortened by 11 bases and J by 6 bases, with 21 bases between the two germline ends. The V gene's germline CDR1 is MDHEN and CDR2 SYDVKM. As DNA, the CDR3 is TGTGCCGGGGCGGCGGCGGCGGGATCGGATACGCAGTATTTT. Translated: CAGAAAAGSDTQYF.

This clone was counted once. The genes are TRBV5-1 and TRBJ2-2; 8 bases agree with TRBD1. The germline V gene encodes CDR1 SGHRS and CDR2 YFSETQ. The CDR3 length is 15 residues. J gave up 5 bases and V 3 bases, and 6 bases lay outside the gene matches. CDR3 bases: TGCGCCAGCAGCTCCCGGCAGGGGGCGACCGGGGAGCTGTTTTTT. This translates into CASSSRQGATGELFF.

This clone was observed once. The chain has TRBV6-5 and TRBJ1-4; 8 bases line up with TRBD1. The ends lost 6 bases at V and 8 bases at J; junction bases unmatched: 8. CDR3 size: 14 residues. CDR1 and CDR2 (germline): MNHEY, SVGAGI. The CDR3: CASRRGQEGEKLFF. CDR3 nucleotide sequence: TGTGCCAGCAGGCGGGGACAGGAGGGGGAAAAACTGTTTTTT.

The V and J genes are TRBV28 and TRBJ1-2; D remains unclear. Trimming cost V 5 bases and J 4 bases, with 8 bases left between them. The germline gives CDR1 MDHEN, CDR2 SYDVKM. CDR3 size: 12 residues. The CDR3 DNA reads as TGTGCCAGCAGTGTGCGGTTCTATGGCTACACCTTC. Its protein product is CASSVRFYGYTF.

This clone came up a few times. This chain links TRBV27 with TRBJ2-1; 7 positions agree with TRBD2. Germline CDR1 and CDR2: MNHEY and SMNVEV (reference sequence). Trimming at V came to 4 bases and at J to 1 base, leaving 4 bases not matched to a gene. CDR3 size: 15 residues. The CDR3 DNA sequence: TGTGCCAGCAGTTCCAGCGGGATTTCCTACAATGAGCAGTTCTTC. This sequence encodes CASSSSGISYNEQFF.

The genes are TRBV19 and TRBJ1-2; D gene ambiguous. This CDR3 is built from 13 residues. Germline V gene lookup returns CDR1 LNHDA and CDR2 SQIVND (reference sequence). Between the trimmed V and J ends, which lost 2 bases and 3 bases, there was a span of 7 bases. CDR3 sequence reads: CASSIYGDYGYTF. The CDR3 DNA sequence: TGTGCCAGTAGTATATACGGAGACTATGGCTACACCTTC.

The V and J genes are TRBV5-4 and TRBJ2-7; 9 nucleotides line up with TRBD2. The germline CDR1 and CDR2 sequences are SGHNT and YYREEE (reference sequence). Germline trimming cut 3 bases from V and 1 base from J; bases unmatched to any gene: 11. The CDR3 has 17 amino acids. The CDR3 nucleotides read TGTGCCAGCAGCTCTACGACCGGGACTAGCTTTTCCTACGAGCAGTACTTC. It encodes CASSSTTGTSFSYEQYF.

The chain links TRBV28 to TRBJ1-5, with D tentatively TRBD1 (5 bases). CDR1 is MDHEN, CDR2 SYDVKM, per germline. There are 17 residues in the CDR3. The V and J ends lost 5 bases and 1 base respectively, with 18 bases between them. The CDR3 DNA reads TGTGCCAGCAGTCCCTCGGGGGTTGGGGGAAGCAATCAGCCCCAGCATTTT. Translating it yields CASSPSGVGGSNQPQHF.

The V gene is TRBV7-3, the J gene TRBJ1-4; 8 bases are shared with TRBD1. Germline lookup yields CDR1 SGHTA and CDR2 FQGTGA. This CDR3 comprises 15 residues. The V segment lost 3 bases and the J segment 8 bases; nucleotides outside the gene matches: 8. The CDR3 reads CASSLGTGGLEKLFF. CDR3 coding DNA: TGTGCCAGCAGCTTGGGTACAGGGGGATTGGAAAAACTGTTTTTT.

The V gene is TRBV5-1, the J gene TRBJ2-1; 9 positions agree with TRBD2. Germline V CDR1 and CDR2: SGHRS, YFSETQ. The V segment lost 3 bases and the J segment 6 bases; nucleotides outside the gene matches: 7. This CDR3 has 15 amino acids. Here the CDR3 DNA reads TGCGCCAGCAGCTCCAGCGGGGGGCTGCCCAATGAGCAGTTCTTC. It yields the protein CASSSSGGLPNEQFF.

This clone has only a few counts. CDR3 DNA: TGTGCCAGCAGTTCAAGCCAGGGGGATGTCTACGAGCAGTACTTC. Translated: CASSSSQGDVYEQYF. The rearrangement links TRBV28 to TRBJ2-5; 7 bases agree with TRBD1. The J call may be incorrect, as the DNA end agrees better with TRBJ2-7. Germline CDR1 and CDR2: MDHEN and SYDVKM. This CDR3 has 15 residues.

The gene calls are TRBV7-9 and TRBJ2-5; D perhaps matches TRBD2 (6 bases). The CDR3 spans 15 residues. Deletions cut 6 bases from V and 5 bases from J, with 19 bases between. Germline CDR1 is SEHNR and CDR2 is FQNEAQ (reference sequence). CDR3 coding DNA: TGTGCCAGCAGAACTGGGGACGCGGGGTTGGAGACCCAGTACTTC. Its protein is CASRTGDAGLETQYF. Full variable domain (outside the CDR3, taken from reference TRBV7-9 and TRBJ2-5): DTGVSQNPRHKITKRGQNVTFRCDPISEHNRLYWYRQTLGQGPEFLTYFQNEAQLEKSRLLSDRFSAERPKGSFSTLEIQRTEQGDSAMYLCASRTGDAGLETQYFGPGTRLLVL.

V gene TRBV2 combines with J gene TRBJ2-7; 14 bases map to TRBD2. The CDR3 runs to 15 residues. The J segment lost 6 bases and the V segment lost 4 bases, leaving 5 bases of the junction unmatched. CDR1 and CDR2 (germline): SNHLY, FYNNEI. The DNA of the CDR3 is TGTGCCAGCAGTGGAAGGACTAGCGGGGGGACCGAGCAGTACTTC. The encoded protein is CASSGRTSGGTEQYF.

This chain uses TRBV19 with TRBJ1-5; possible D gene TRBD1, 5 bases. This CDR3 is 14 amino acids long. Germline V gene sequence: CDR1 LNHDA, CDR2 SQIVND (reference sequence). Trimming stripped 7 bases from V and 0 bases from J, with 10 bases between. CDR3 coding DNA: TGTGCCAGTATTCAGGGAGGTAGCAATCAGCCCCAGCATTTT. Amino acid sequence: CASIQGGSNQPQHF.